This record concerns one TCR beta chain sequence. Its antigen is unidentified. TCRdb reprocessed the RT-PCR reads with MiXCR, giving one entry per CDR3 protein. The sample lists approximately 300,000 distinct CDR3 sequences, about 20% occurring once. The sample originates from a study of response to subunit inactivated influenza vaccine. The CDR3 runs 14 residues. Trimming took off 7 bases at V and 4 bases at J, with 14 bases between the two ends. Study-level points and caveats: T cells newly recruited by each seasonal influenza vaccination are few, the authors suggested.

This receptor was identified in a man between 45 and 75 years old who received an inactivated influenza vaccine. Sequences were derived from PBMCs from blood, sampled 21 months after vaccination. The chain recombines TRBV12-3 or TRBV12-4 with TRBJ2-1; D unresolved. The CDR3 region is CASIPSGPYNEQFF. In nucleotides, the CDR3 is TGTGCCAGCATCCCCTCTGGGCCATACAATGAGCAGTTCTTC.